This T cell receptor (beta chain) was captured in a study of cytomegalovirus exposure and HLA in healthy donors (dated by TCRdb to the late 2010s). A note on the overall study: According to an earlier analysis of a few hundred of the donors, about 179 million T cells yielded 117 million unique TCR beta sequences and approximately 300 Gb of sequence data. About 300 gigabases of sequencing data and approximately 85 million unique TCR sequences were included in an early release covering several hundred HLA-typed donors. Among the approximately 400 genotyped donors, approximately 77% belonged to the genetic ancestry cluster associated with self-reported Caucasian donors. The study aimed to test whether signatures of past pathogen exposure could be identified by cataloging public T cell receptors. The study profiled the T cell repertoires of hundreds of subjects by immunosequencing and related them to cytomegalovirus serostatus. Besides the first cohort of hundreds of subjects, a separate validation cohort made up of 120 different subjects was used. High-throughput TCR immunosequencing, statistical association of individual TCRs with disease status, and machine learning were combined to predict cytomegalovirus infection status. In a later analysis, previously published TCR beta repertoires from 666 donors were re-analyzed and high-resolution HLA genotyping was added so that TCR occurrence patterns could be studied. In the later analysis, no new phenotypic data were used to find candidate immune exposures; instead, reliance was placed on TCR beta sequences and their occurrence across donors. In an earlier analysis of roughly 580 of the donors, high-throughput TCR beta sequencing was used to judge whether each TCR beta V gene segment behaved as functional or pseudogenic. Donor age, sex, ethnicity and CMV serostatus were compiled alongside the repertoire data. A later genetic analysis took genome-wide SNP genotypes for about 55% of the roughly 670 donors and used that subset as a discovery cohort. Every discovery cohort repertoire had been produced on one sequencing platform. HLA typing included class I and class II loci at four-digit resolution. The number of donors typed differed by locus, with about 629-630 for A, B, C, DRB1 and DQB1, around 560 for DQA1, 606 for DPA1, and 472 for DPB1. Because of strong linkage in the cohort, 4 to 6 DR-DQ haplotypes were treated as single units for association and clustering. On average, roughly 240,000 unique TCR beta nucleotide sequences were sequenced per donor among 398 genotyped donors of the cohort, with 15% to 20% of those sequences being non-productive. Here is what the overall study found, with its caveats: While some public TCRs were present in many individuals, most TCR sequences turned up only very rarely across donors. Linkage disequilibrium might explain the correlated functional status among segregating V segments, but an unknown experimental factor could not be ruled out. In this cohort, only TCR beta chains were sequenced, and detectable features were limited by the absence of alpha or paired-chain data. In an earlier analysis of under 600 of the donors, most TCR beta V segments were observed in productive rearrangements about 90% or about 30% of the time, broadly matching IMGT annotations. Because some donors lacked HLA typing at each locus, the association tests relied only on the typed subset. Assigning TCR associations to individual alleles was difficult when HLA alleles, especially DR and DQ, strongly co-occurred. A group of highly shared sequence variants was considered likely to be a technical artifact of the sequencing pipeline. The authors suggested that the approach could potentially be generalized to other disease states and immunological phenotypes. Because counts were too low, 15 or so rarely observed V segments, including chromosome 9 orphons, were excluded from the earlier analysis of around 640 of the donors. A total of fewer than 200 TCR beta chains were listed by the study as associated with cytomegalovirus. A further reported finding was that TCR beta sequences accurately predicted the HLA-A and HLA-B alleles for most subjects in the first cohort. Compared with equally common non-associated chains, HLA-associated TCR beta chains in a later analysis were more clonally expanded and had lower generation probabilities. The classifier was reported to diagnose cytomegalovirus status with high specificity and sensitivity in both the original cohort and the validation cohort. Several of the top co-occurrence clusters appeared to be linked to parvovirus B19, influenza, CMV and Epstein-Barr virus, according to a later analysis. A later analysis associated roughly 17,000 TCR beta sequences with specific HLA alleles at a false discovery rate of 0.05. Some IMGT-functional V segments, including TRBV6-2 and TRBV6-3, could not be distinguished by the 87-base-pair reads and were therefore excluded. V-gene and J-gene trimming of TCR beta chains was associated with a missense DCLRE1C variant in a later genetic analysis, and the association was replicated in an independent cohort. For the cohort, immune exposure information was limited to CMV serostatus. Presence/absence analyses assumed roughly uniform sequencing depth across donors, an assumption that may not hold. According to a later analysis, TCR association rates differed among HLA loci, with DRB1 alleles showing the most associated TCRs and HLA-C alleles showing the fewest. According to a later genetic analysis, donors in an Asian-associated ancestry cluster had fewer N-insertions in productive TCRs than the roughly 700-donor mean. A later analysis found that most CMV-associated TCR beta chains appeared HLA-restricted, with HLA associations seemingly driven largely by CMV exposure. In vitro tests confirmed that a few of the cytomegalovirus-associated TCR beta chains recognize cytomegalovirus antigens.

The CDR3 measures 15 amino acids from cysteine to phenylalanine. The kept DNA is CDR3 alone, 45 bases in frame from the first base. Trimming leaves V shorter by 5 bases and J shorter by 7 bases, with the junction holding 6 bases beyond the gene matches. From a lookup of the germline V gene, CDR1 and CDR2 are SGHTA and FQGTGA. The cohort consisted of 650 to 700 healthy bone marrow donors. All cohort members were sampled while nominally healthy, although unrecorded immune exposures were likely present. The donor was CMV seronegative and belonged to the group of 380 or so seronegative cohort members. Every donor gave a peripheral blood sample, and the peripheral blood mononuclear cells from that sample were used for TCR beta sequencing. The Qiagen DNeasy Blood Extraction Kit was used to extract genomic DNA from the blood cell samples. Library method: the immunoSEQ multiplex PCR assay. For the multiplex PCR, a mixture combining 60 forward primers for TCR Vbeta segments and 13 reverse primers for TCR Jbeta segments was used. The CDR3 region of rearranged TCR beta genes was amplified from genomic DNA with a multiplex PCR assay. The Illumina HiSeq System was used to sequence the amplified TCR beta libraries as 87-base-pair reads. In the source study's methods: A later analysis counted approximately 74 million unique TCR beta chains across the 550 to 700 repertoires, and around 9.9 million of these chains were shared by at least two donors. Raw reads were error-corrected and collapsed into unique sequences by a nearest-neighbor algorithm in which closely related sequences were merged to remove PCR and sequencing errors. Alignment of CDR3 sequences to IMGT reference sequences was used to assign V, D and J gene segments. For a sequence to be retained, a match of at least six nucleotides to both a V gene segment and a J gene segment was required. Rearrangements were called productive when the CDR3 lacked stop codons and stayed in frame with V and J; all others were non-productive. CDR3 was defined by IMGT convention, running from the second conserved V-encoded cysteine to the conserved J-encoded phenylalanine. The earlier analysis of roughly 590 of the donors excluded any sequence lacking an unambiguous match to a single V gene segment. In an earlier analysis of about 590 of the donors, a V segment was called functional when productive rearrangements were above 56.7%, and segregating when the standard deviation between donors exceeded 5%. A statistical classification framework was built for diagnosing cytomegalovirus status from the catalog of TCR beta chain sequences. V and J gene assignment, in a later analysis, came from comparing TCR nucleotide sequences with IMGT/GENE-DB human TR gene sequences. The TCRdist pipeline was used in a later analysis to assign CDR3 sequences and most-parsimonious VDJ recombination scenarios. In a later analysis, every TCR beta chain was defined by the combination of its CDR3 amino acid sequence and its V-gene family, and reads without a unique V-gene family were dropped. In a later analysis, 450 to 600 highly shared, low-generation-probability nucleotide sequences were removed to address suspected cross-contamination and a sequencing artifact. A later analysis calculated a clonal expansion index for each public chain from normalized within-repertoire ranks of inferred template counts. In a later analysis, generation probabilities were computed using a VDJ recombination model fitted to out-of-frame rearrangements, and the results were checked against IGoR. Hypergeometric tests were used in a later analysis to score TCR-TCR, TCR-HLA and TCR-CMV co-occurrence, with a repertoire-size bias correction applied to the TCR pairs. A later analysis estimated false discovery rates by permuting HLA or CMV assignments 20 times. A later analysis grouped co-occurring TCRs with DBSCAN, adding TCRdist sequence similarity when clustering within HLA-allele-positive subsets. For co-occurrence clustering, repertoires with fewer than 30,000 or more than 120,000 public chains were excluded, along with four to six repertoires with anomalous nucleotide sharing. TCRdb holds this immuneACCESS table with in-frame rearrangements only. Some clones are missing; in checked studies, unresolved V genes explain under half, and the rest has no known cause. That table gives V, J and clone size, and the DNA gave D and trimming. Across this sample there are 120,000 or so clones, with roughly 80% seen only once. The ten biggest clones cover around 3% of the sample.

This clone was seen a handful of times. Its antigen is still unknown. Base quality data are lacking; no much larger clone is found one base away. This receptor was identified in a woman in her fifties or sixties in good health and CMV-seronegative. The source material was PBMCs. The sequence links TRBV7-3 to TRBJ2-3; the junction holds 13 bases that match TRBD2. The CDR3 amino acid sequence is: CASSPTSGRGYTQYF. In nucleotide form, the sequence is TGTGCCAGCAGCCCCACTAGCGGGAGGGGGTATACGCAGTATTTT.